Shown below are 23 T cell receptor beta chains from a single sample sequenced in a study of T cell responses to AZD1222 COVID-19 vaccine. The assay was immunoSEQ multiplex PCR, and TCRdb's table has in-frame clones only and misses some. The sample contains some 170,000 clones, under 95% of which appear only once. Sequenced here: peripheral blood, sampled 28 days after the second AZD1222 dose. All receptors come from an adult who received the AZD1222 COVID-19 vaccine.

V gene TRBV12-1 combines with J gene TRBJ2-1; TRBD2, the table's D call, was not compared with the DNA. TRBV12-1 is termed a pseudogene. The length of the CDR3 is 14 residues. This CDR3 is CASSFKLRSNEQFF. DNA of the CDR3: TGTGCCAGCAGCTTTAAACTGCGCTCTAATGAGCAGTTCTTC.

This chain connects TRBV27 to TRBJ2-7, with 15 bases fitting TRBD2. The CDR3 spans 15 residues. The V gene end was trimmed by 6 bases and the J gene end by 7 bases; junction bases not matched to a gene: 7. Germline-derived CDR1 and CDR2 are MNHEY and SMNVEV (reference sequence). As DNA, the CDR3 is TGTGCCAGCAGCAGGGGACTAGCGGGAGGAGGTGAGCAGTACTTC. Protein sequence: CASSRGLAGGGEQYF.

This clone was detected once. The rearrangement uses TRBV4-1 and TRBJ1-4; D gene uncertain. The CDR3 spans 13 residues. V lost 4 bases, J lost 4 bases, and 7 bases lay in between. CDR1 and CDR2 (germline): MGHRA, YSYEKL. CDR3 region: CASSLEGNEKLFF. CDR3 in DNA: TGCGCCAGCAGCCTCGAGGGTAATGAAAAACTGTTTTTT.

V is TRBV30 and J is TRBJ2-3; 10 bases align to TRBD1. CDR3 length: 14 amino acids. Germline loops: CDR1 GTSNPN, CDR2 SVGIG (reference sequence). With 0 bases clipped from V and 6 bases from J, the junction kept 3 bases outside the gene matches. CDR3: CAWSVGTGADTQYF. The CDR3 DNA follows: TGTGCCTGGAGTGTTGGGACAGGGGCGGATACGCAGTATTTT.

J is TRBJ1-1 and V is TRBV11-2; the D is unclear. Germline CDR1 reads SGHAT; CDR2 reads FQNNGV. This CDR3 is built from 14 residues. V lost 2 bases and J 7 bases, leaving 14 bases between the germline ends. CDR3 protein: CASSLSSPDGEAFF. The CDR3, as DNA: TGTGCCAGCAGCTTATCCAGTCCGGACGGTGAAGCTTTCTTT.

DNA of the CDR3: TGCAGCGTTGGGACAGGGGGCAATCAGCCCCAGCATTTT. It specifies CSVGTGGNQPQHF. V gene TRBV29-1 combines with J gene TRBJ1-5, with 9 positions matching TRBD1. The V gene end was trimmed by 4 bases and the J gene end by 2 bases; junction bases not matched to a gene: 0. CDR1 is SQVTM and CDR2 is ANQGSEA in the germline V gene. The CDR3 contains 13 residues.

The chain uses TRBV28 and TRBJ1-2; 8 positions agree with TRBD1. The CDR3 has 17 amino acids. Germline V gene data show CDR1 as MDHEN and CDR2 as SYDVKM. Losses at the gene ends were 6 bases for V and 3 bases for J; bases not matched to a gene: 15. As DNA, the CDR3 is TGTGCCAGCAGACAGAACCGGGACAGGTCTTTCGACTATGGCTACACCTTC. Translating gives CASRQNRDRSFDYGYTF.

The chain combines TRBV7-8 with TRBJ2-1, with D perhaps being TRBD1 or TRBD2 (5 bases each). V was clipped by 5 bases and J by 9 bases, with 14 bases between them. Germline lookup yields CDR1 SGHVS and CDR2 FQNEAQ. The length of the CDR3 is 13 residues. The chain's CDR3 is CASSPGRRSEQFF. The CDR3 DNA reads TGTGCCAGCAGCCCGGGACGGCGGTCTGAGCAGTTCTTC.

The genes are TRBV7-6 and TRBJ2-7; 8 nucleotides line up with TRBD1. The junction had 15 bases not matched to a gene; V was cut back by 1 base and J by 1 base. This CDR3 spans 19 amino acids. Per the germline V gene, CDR1 is SGHVS and CDR2 is FNYEAQ. CDR3 DNA: TGTGCCAGCAGCTTAGGGGCAGGGCGGACAGGGCTCTCATCCTACGAGCAGTACTTC. Its protein product is CASSLGAGRTGLSSYEQYF. Looking up the rest from reference TRBV7-6 and TRBJ2-7 gives the full variable domain: GAGVSQSPRYKVTKRGQDVALRCDPISGHVSLYWYRQALGQGPEFLTYFNYEAQQDKSGLPNDRFSAERPEGSISTLTIQRTEQRDSAMYRCASSLGAGRTGLSSYEQYFGPGTRLTVT.

The chain couples TRBV15 to TRBJ1-5; D is possibly TRBD1 (6 bases). The V end lost 1 base, the J end lost 2 bases, and 15 bases lay between the germline ends. Germline lookup yields CDR1 LNHNV and CDR2 YYDKDF (reference sequence). CDR3 length: 17 amino acids. This CDR3 reads CATSRGRPGGRNQPQHF. CDR3 sequence (DNA): TGTGCCACCAGCAGAGGGCGTCCCGGGGGCCGCAATCAGCCCCAGCATTTT.

The rearrangement links TRBV6-5 to TRBJ2-7; 7 bases are shared with TRBD1. The junction had 14 bases not matched to a gene; V was cut back by 6 bases and J by 6 bases. The CDR3 extends over 15 amino acids. Per germline, CDR1 MNHEY and CDR2 SVGAGI. The CDR3 nucleotides read TGTGCCAGCAGCATCCGGTGGCAGGGGGACGGCGAGCAGTACTTC. It codes for CASSIRWQGDGEQYF.

The V and J genes are TRBV2 and TRBJ1-4, with unresolved D. The CDR3 is 15 residues long. Looked up from germline, CDR1 is SNHLY and CDR2 is FYNNEI. Trimming removed 5 bases at V and 1 base at J, with 11 bases between. The CDR3 is CASSPDWGTNEKLFF. CDR3 nucleotide sequence: TGTGCCAGCAGTCCGGACTGGGGAACTAATGAAAAACTGTTTTTT.

The chain has TRBV5-1 and TRBJ2-7; maybe TRBD1 (6 bases). The germline V gene encodes CDR1 SGHRS and CDR2 YFSETQ. V lost 3 bases to trimming and J lost 0 bases, with 10 bases between them. The CDR3 length is 14 residues. The CDR3, as DNA: TGCGCCAGCAGCTCCGGGACAACCTCCTACGAGCAGTACTTC. Its protein product is CASSSGTTSYEQYF.

The V and J genes are TRBV28 and TRBJ2-1; perhaps TRBD1 as D (6 bases). CDR1 MDHEN and CDR2 SYDVKM come from the germline V gene. The CDR3 has 13 amino acids. Trimming pared 2 bases from V and 10 bases from J, leaving 12 bases between. In DNA form, the CDR3 reads TGTGCCAGCAGTTTACTGGCCAGGGGAGAGCAGTTCTTC. Residues: CASSLLARGEQFF.

This chain uses TRBV19 with TRBJ2-2; D ambiguous. The length of the CDR3 is 13 residues. The germline V gene has CDR1 LNHDA and CDR2 SQIVND (reference sequence). V lost 8 bases and J lost 0, with 7 bases in between. The CDR3 here is CASRRSNTGELFF. CDR3 in DNA: TGTGCCAGTCGCCGGTCGAACACCGGGGAGCTGTTTTTT.

The chain joins TRBV19 to TRBJ1-6; D gene unclear. The V gene's germline CDR1 is LNHDA and CDR2 SQIVND (reference sequence). V was shortened by 4 bases and J by 16 bases, with 14 bases between the two germline ends. This CDR3 has 12 amino acids. Here the CDR3 DNA reads TGTGCCAGTAGTACGTCTGCGGGGATACTCCACTTT. Its translation is CASSTSAGILHF.

V gene TRBV5-6 combines with J gene TRBJ1-5, with D unclear. Germline lookup yields CDR1 SGHDT and CDR2 YYEEEE. CDR3 length: 13 amino acids. V was shortened by 0 bases and J by 6 bases, with 7 bases between the two germline ends. The chain's CDR3 is CASSLGWGQPQHF. CDR3 DNA: TGTGCCAGCAGCTTGGGGTGGGGTCAGCCCCAGCATTTT.

The chain employs TRBV19 and TRBJ1-4; D gene unclear. Germline CDR1 and CDR2: LNHDA and SQIVND (reference sequence). Trimming stripped 7 bases from V and 5 bases from J, with 14 bases between. This CDR3 has 14 residues. The CDR3 here is CASTDRASNEKLFF. In DNA form, the CDR3 reads TGTGCCAGTACCGACCGGGCCTCAAATGAAAAACTGTTTTTT.

The chain combines TRBV21-1 with TRBJ2-1; TRBD2, the D gene given by the table, was not confirmed from the DNA. TRBV21-1 is recorded as a pseudogene. The CDR3 is 22 amino acids. This chain's CDR3 is CASSKDEGRTSGRLLSYNEQFF. DNA of the CDR3: TGTGCCAGCAGCAAAGATGAGGGGAGGACTAGCGGGAGACTTCTGTCCTACAATGAGCAGTTCTTC.

This chain links TRBV19 with TRBJ2-2; no reliable D call. This CDR3 contains 11 residues. The germline V gene has CDR1 LNHDA and CDR2 SQIVND (reference sequence). Between the trimmed V and J ends, which lost 6 bases and 9 bases, there was a span of 8 bases. The CDR3 is CASSGFRELFF. The CDR3 DNA follows: TGTGCCAGTAGCGGCTTTCGGGAGCTGTTTTTT. Looking up the rest from reference TRBV19 and TRBJ2-2 gives the full variable domain: DGGITQSPKYLFRKEGQNVTLSCEQNLNHDAMYWYRQDPGQGLRLIYYSQIVNDFQKGDIAEGYSVSREKKESFPLTVTSAQKNPTAFYLCASSGFRELFFGEGSRLTVL.

V and J are TRBV5-1 and TRBJ2-5, with D unresolved. The CDR3 totals 14 residues. Per the germline V gene, CDR1 is SGHRS and CDR2 is YFSETQ. The V end was cut by 4 bases, the J end by 1 base, with 11 bases between. The DNA of the CDR3 is TGCGCCAGCAGCCCAACCAAACCCCAAGAGACCCAGTACTTC. The encoded protein is CASSPTKPQETQYF.

The chain recombines TRBV4-2 with TRBJ2-7; tentative D call: TRBD1 (5 bases). Per germline, CDR1 LGHNA and CDR2 YNFKEQ. V was clipped by 0 bases and J by 4 bases, with 16 bases between them. This CDR3 has 16 amino acids. The CDR3 here is CASSQDWSPGQYEQYF. Written as DNA, the CDR3 is TGTGCCAGCAGCCAAGATTGGTCGCCAGGGCAATACGAGCAGTACTTC.

V is TRBV28 and J is TRBJ1-5; the D gene is possibly TRBD1 (6 bases). The V and J ends lost 5 bases and 1 base respectively, with 18 bases between them. The CDR3 runs to 17 residues. Germline loops: CDR1 MDHEN, CDR2 SYDVKM. The CDR3 nucleotides are TGTGCCAGCAGTCTCCTCTTCGGGGGGCTAAGCAATCAGCCCCAGCATTTT. Protein sequence: CASSLLFGGLSNQPQHF.